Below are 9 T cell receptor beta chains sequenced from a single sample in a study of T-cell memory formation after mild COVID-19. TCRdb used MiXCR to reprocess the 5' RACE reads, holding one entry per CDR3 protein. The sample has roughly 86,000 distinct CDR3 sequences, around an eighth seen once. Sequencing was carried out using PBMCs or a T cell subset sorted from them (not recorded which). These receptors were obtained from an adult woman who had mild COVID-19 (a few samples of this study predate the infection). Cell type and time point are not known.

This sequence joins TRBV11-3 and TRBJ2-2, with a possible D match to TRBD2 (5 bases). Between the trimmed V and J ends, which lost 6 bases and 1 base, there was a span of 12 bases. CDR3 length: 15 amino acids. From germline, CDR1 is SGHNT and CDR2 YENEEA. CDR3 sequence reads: CASSQIGGNTGELFF. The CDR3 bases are TGTGCCAGCAGTCAGATTGGAGGGAACACCGGGGAGCTGTTTTTT.

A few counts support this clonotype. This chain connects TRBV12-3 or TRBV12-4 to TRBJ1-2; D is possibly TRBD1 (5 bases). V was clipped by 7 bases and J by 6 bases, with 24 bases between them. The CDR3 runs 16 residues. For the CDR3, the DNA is TGTGCCAGCAACCCCACGGGCAGGGAGACGGTCCATGGCTACACCTTC. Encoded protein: CASNPTGRETVHGYTF.

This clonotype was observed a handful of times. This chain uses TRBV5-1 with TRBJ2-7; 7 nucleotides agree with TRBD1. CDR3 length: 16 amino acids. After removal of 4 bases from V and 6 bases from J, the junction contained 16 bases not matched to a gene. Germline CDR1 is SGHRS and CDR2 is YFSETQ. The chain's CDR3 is CASSPKLKTGLVEQYF. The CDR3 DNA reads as TGCGCCAGCAGCCCTAAACTGAAGACAGGGTTGGTCGAGCAGTACTTC. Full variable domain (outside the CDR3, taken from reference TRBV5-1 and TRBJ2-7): KAGVTQTPRYLIKTRGQQVTLSCSPISGHRSVSWYQQTPGQGLQFLFEYFSETQRNKGNFPGRFSGRQFSNSRSEMNVSTLELGDSALYLCASSPKLKTGLVEQYFGPGTRLTVT.

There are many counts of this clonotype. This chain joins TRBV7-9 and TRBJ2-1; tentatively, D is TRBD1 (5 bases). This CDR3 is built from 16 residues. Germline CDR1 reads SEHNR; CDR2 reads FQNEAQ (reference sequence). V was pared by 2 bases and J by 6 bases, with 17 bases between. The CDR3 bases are TGTGCCAGCAGCTTATCGTCACAGGTTGATGTCAATGAGCAGTTCTTC. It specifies CASSLSSQVDVNEQFF.

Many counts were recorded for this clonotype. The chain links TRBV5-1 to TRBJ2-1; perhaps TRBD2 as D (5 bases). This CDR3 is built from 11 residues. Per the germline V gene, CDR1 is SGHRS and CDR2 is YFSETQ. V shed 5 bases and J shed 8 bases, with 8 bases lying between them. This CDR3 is CASSEGYEQFF. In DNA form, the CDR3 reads TGCGCCAGCAGTGAGGGCTATGAGCAGTTCTTC. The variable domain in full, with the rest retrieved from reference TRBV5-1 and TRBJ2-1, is KAGVTQTPRYLIKTRGQQVTLSCSPISGHRSVSWYQQTPGQGLQFLFEYFSETQRNKGNFPGRFSGRQFSNSRSEMNVSTLELGDSALYLCASSEGYEQFFGPGTRLTVL.

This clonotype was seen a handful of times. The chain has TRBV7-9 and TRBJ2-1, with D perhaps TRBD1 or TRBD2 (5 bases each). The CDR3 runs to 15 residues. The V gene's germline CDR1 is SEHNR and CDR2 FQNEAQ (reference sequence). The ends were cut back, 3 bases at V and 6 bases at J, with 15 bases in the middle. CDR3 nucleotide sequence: TGTGCCAGCAGCTTTTCCAGAGGGGATCGCAATGAGCAGTTCTTC. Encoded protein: CASSFSRGDRNEQFF. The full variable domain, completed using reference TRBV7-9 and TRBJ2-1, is DTGVSQNPRHKITKRGQNVTFRCDPISEHNRLYWYRQTLGQGPEFLTYFQNEAQLEKSRLLSDRFSAERPKGSFSTLEIQRTEQGDSAMYLCASSFSRGDRNEQFFGPGTRLTVL.

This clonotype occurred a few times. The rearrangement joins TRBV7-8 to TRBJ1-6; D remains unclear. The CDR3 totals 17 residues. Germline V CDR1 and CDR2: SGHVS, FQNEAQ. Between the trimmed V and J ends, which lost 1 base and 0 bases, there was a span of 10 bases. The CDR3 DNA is TGTGCCAGCAGCTTAGAAGGCGTCAACTCCTATAATTCACCCCTCCACTTT. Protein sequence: CASSLEGVNSYNSPLHF. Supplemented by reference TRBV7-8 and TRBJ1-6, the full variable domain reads GAGVSQSPRYKVAKRGQDVALRCDPISGHVSLFWYQQALGQGPEFLTYFQNEAQLDKSGLPSDRFFAERPEGSVSTLKIQRTQQEDSAVYLCASSLEGVNSYNSPLHFGNGTRLTVT.

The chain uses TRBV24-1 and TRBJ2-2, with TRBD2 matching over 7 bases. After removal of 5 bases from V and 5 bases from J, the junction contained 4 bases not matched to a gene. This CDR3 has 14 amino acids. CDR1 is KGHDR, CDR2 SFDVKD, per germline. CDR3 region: CATSAQGGTGELFF. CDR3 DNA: TGTGCCACCAGTGCCCAGGGAGGGACCGGGGAGCTGTTTTTT.

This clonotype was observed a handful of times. CDR3 nucleotide sequence: TGCAGCGTTGAAACCCCCTCAACGCGGTCGGATGAGCAGTTCTTC. Translation gives CSVETPSTRSDEQFF. The chain combines TRBV29-1 with TRBJ2-1; D is unclear. Germline V lookup: CDR1 SQVTM, CDR2 ANQGSEA. The CDR3 contains 15 residues. The V end was cut by 2 bases, the J end by 8 bases, with 19 bases between.